Listed below are T cell receptor beta chains from one sample, sequenced in a study of response to subunit inactivated influenza vaccine. TCRdb used MiXCR to reprocess the RT-PCR reads, holding one entry per CDR3 protein. The profile shows about 620,000 distinct CDR3 sequences, around 11% of them singletons. These sequences were also reported in another study, on T cells expressing NK-cell markers.

This specimen was PBMCs from blood, taken on the day of vaccination. These receptors were taken from a man aged 45 to 65 who received an inactivated influenza vaccine. Each CDR3 is given with its conserved first and last residue. D genes are given only for firm matches. Expanded clones get a size class; other rows say once, few or many, or leave the size out.

clone_size j_call d_call v_call cdr3_nt cdr3_aa
few TRBJ2-3 NA TRBV5-1 TGCGCCAGCAGCTTTAACGGGGACTCCACAGATACGCAGTATTTT CASSFNGDSTDTQYF
NA TRBJ2-7 TRBD2 TRBV10-3 TGTGCCATCAGTCACGGACTAGCGGGAGGTTACGAGCAGTACTTC CAISHGLAGGYEQYF
once TRBJ1-2 NA TRBV7-6 TGTGCCAGCAGCTTAGAAGATAACTATGGCTACACCTTC CASSLEDNYGYTF
many TRBJ2-1 NA TRBV12-3/TRBV12-4 TGTGCCAGCAAGGGGACTTCTTACAATGAGCAGTTCTTC CASKGTSYNEQFF
NA TRBJ2-1 TRBD2 TRBV7-2 TGTGCCAGCAGCTTAGTAGCGGGGGGGCCACATGAGCAGTTCTTC CASSLVAGGPHEQFF
NA TRBJ2-5 TRBD1 TRBV6-1 TGTGCCAGCAGGGACACCAGTCAGGGGGAAGAGACCCAGTACTTC CASRDTSQGEETQYF
NA TRBJ2-5 TRBD2 TRBV7-8 TGTGCCAGCAGAGCCGGGGGGGACCGGGGGAAAGAGACCCAGTACTTC CASRAGGDRGKETQYF
few TRBJ1-6 TRBD1 TRBV5-6 TGTGCCAGCGGAACCTTGGACAGGAGTAATTCACCCCTCCACTTT CASGTLDRSNSPLHF
few TRBJ2-5 NA TRBV12-3/TRBV12-4 TGTGCCAGCAGTTTTGGGGCTTCGGAGACCCAGTACTTC CASSFGASETQYF
NA TRBJ2-2 NA TRBV4-3 TGCGCCAGCAGCCAAGGGTTACCACCGGTGGGGGGGGAGCTGTTTTTT CASSQGLPPVGGELFF
NA TRBJ1-1 TRBD1 TRBV7-2 TGTGCCAGCAGCTTCCGCAGACAGGGTGAAGCTTTCTTT CASSFRRQGEAFF
NA TRBJ1-2 NA TRBV6-5 TGTGCCAGCAGTTACTCGATGACGGGGGTACGGGGCTACACCTTC CASSYSMTGVRGYTF
many TRBJ2-7 TRBD1 TRBV6-1 TGTGCCAGCAGCGAAACGGGACAGACCTACGAGCAGTACTTC CASSETGQTYEQYF
many TRBJ2-5 TRBD2 TRBV7-2 TGTGCCAGCAGCTTTAGTAGCGGGAGTGGCGAGACCCAGTACTTC CASSFSSGSGETQYF
NA TRBJ2-7 NA TRBV19 TGTGCCAGTAGTAACTTCGCCAGTTACTACGAGCAGTACTTC CASSNFASYYEQYF
many TRBJ2-3 TRBD2 TRBV29-1 TGCAGCGTTGAAGATCGGGCGGGAGGCAGCACAGATACGCAGTATTTT CSVEDRAGGSTDTQYF
NA TRBJ2-1 NA TRBV20-1 TGCAGTGCTAGAGGCCAGGAAAAAATTACAGGGAAGGGGTCCTACAATGAGCAGTTCTTC CSARGQEKITGKGSYNEQFF
NA TRBJ1-1 NA TRBV6-6 TGTGCCAGCAGTTACGAATCTGAAGCTTTCTTT CASSYESEAFF
few TRBJ2-7 NA TRBV4-1 TGCGCCAGCAGCCAAGATAATATAGGCAGCAGATACGAGCAGTACTTC CASSQDNIGSRYEQYF
NA TRBJ2-7 TRBD1 TRBV3-1 TGTGCCAGCAGCCATGAAGGACAGGGAAAGAACTTC CASSHEGQGKNF
few TRBJ2-5 TRBD1 TRBV24-1 TGTGCCACCAGTGATTTTAGGACAGGGCTAGAGACCCAGTACTTC CATSDFRTGLETQYF
few TRBJ1-1 NA TRBV12-3/TRBV12-4 TGTGCCAGCAGTTCTTCAAGGGCTTTCTTT CASSSSRAFF
few TRBJ2-3 TRBD2 TRBV12-3/TRBV12-4 TGTGCCAGCAGTTTCCCTAGCGGGGGGACAGATACGCAGTATTTT CASSFPSGGTDTQYF
NA TRBJ2-2 TRBD2 TRBV6-1 TGTGCCAGCAGTGGGGGACTAGCGGGAATGGAGCTGTTTTTT CASSGGLAGMELFF